A selection of T cell receptor beta chains follows, all from one sample in a study of cytomegalovirus exposure and HLA in healthy donors. Assay: immunoSEQ multiplex PCR; the TCRdb copy retains only in-frame clones and omits some. The table includes 140,000 to 150,000 clones, about a tenth detected once. The sequenced sample consisted of PBMCs. Receptors were obtained from a male donor in good health and CMV-seronegative. Each CDR3 is given with its conserved first and last residue. Fields, in order: V gene, CDR3 length, clone size, D gene, J gene, CDR3 DNA, CDR3 protein. D genes are given only for firm matches. The size entry is marked missing in some rows and otherwise reads once, few, many or a size class.

>TRBV27|16|.|.|TRBJ2-7
TGTGCCAGCAGTCTGTCCGGATCAGGGGTGCCTAGGGAGCAGTACTTC
CASSLSGSGVPREQYF
>TRBV7-2|12|.|TRBD1|TRBJ1-2
TGTGCCAGCAGCCGACAGGGGAAGGGCTACACCTTC
CASSRQGKGYTF
>TRBV4-3|17|.|TRBD1|TRBJ2-6
TGCGCCAGCAGCCCGGGACAGGACTTCTCTGGGGCCAACGTCCTGACTTTC
CASSPGQDFSGANVLTF
>TRBV18|16|few|TRBD1|TRBJ1-2
TGTGCCAGCTCACAGTTTACAGGGGGCGCACCCTATGGCTACACCTTC
CASSQFTGGAPYGYTF
>TRBV9|16|few|TRBD2|TRBJ2-1
TGTGCCAGCAGCGTAGCTTTGCGGGAGTCGGCCAATGAGCAGTTCTTC
CASSVALRESANEQFF
>TRBV4-2|17|few|TRBD2|TRBJ2-1
TGTGCCAGCAGCCCAGACGGACTAGCGGGAGATAGAAATGAGCAGTTCTTC
CASSPDGLAGDRNEQFF
>TRBV9|18|.|.|TRBJ1-4
TGTGCCAGCAGCCGCACATCCAGGAAGGGGGCAACTAATGAAAAACTGTTTTTT
CASSRTSRKGATNEKLFF
>TRBV29-1|12|.|TRBD1|TRBJ2-7
TGCAGCGTTCCCGGACAGGGCTACGAGCAGTACTTC
CSVPGQGYEQYF
>TRBV7-3|15|.|TRBD2|TRBJ2-3
TGTGCCAGCAGCTTTCTAGCGGGGGGGCAAGATACGCAGTATTTT
CASSFLAGGQDTQYF
>TRBV18|14|few|TRBD1|TRBJ1-4
TGTGCCAGCTCACCACGGGACAGGGGCGAAAAACTGTTTTTT
CASSPRDRGEKLFF
>TRBV4-2|16|.|TRBD2|TRBJ2-5
TGTGCCAGCAGCCCTGTAAAGCAGCGGGGAGCGGAGACCCAGTACTTC
CASSPVKQRGAETQYF
>TRBV29-1|13|.|.|TRBJ1-2
TGCAGCGTCGCCGGACAGTGGAACTATGGCTACACCTTC
CSVAGQWNYGYTF
>TRBV9|17|.|TRBD2|TRBJ2-1
TGTGCCAGCAGCGAGACTAGCGGGAAGGGCTCCTACAATGAGCAGTTCTTC
CASSETSGKGSYNEQFF
>TRBV28|16|.|TRBD2|TRBJ2-7
TGTGCCAGCAGCCCCACTAGCGGGGGGCTCCCCTACGAGCAGTACTTC
CASSPTSGGLPYEQYF
>TRBV18|15|few|TRBD1|TRBJ1-1
TGTGCCAGCTCCCCCGGGACAGGGGTTTACACTGAAGCTTTCTTT
CASSPGTGVYTEAFF
>TRBV27|16|few|.|TRBJ1-5
TGTGCCAGCACCCCAAGGGCGGGGGGTAGCAATCAGCCCCAGCATTTT
CASTPRAGGSNQPQHF
>TRBV6-1|15|.|.|TRBJ2-3
TGTGCCAGCACCCCAAGGCAGGCGGGCGCAGATACGCAGTATTTT
CASTPRQAGADTQYF
>TRBV5-1|16|few|TRBD2|TRBJ2-3
TGCGCCAGCAGCGCCCGGACTAGCGGGGGTTCTGATACGCAGTATTTT
CASSARTSGGSDTQYF
>TRBV4-3|15|.|.|TRBJ2-1
TGCGCCAGCAGCCAAAAAGAAGGAGGCTACAATGAGCAGTTCTTC
CASSQKEGGYNEQFF
>TRBV7-8|14|few|.|TRBJ1-2
TGTGCCAGCAGCTTACCACAGGTCCCCCATGGCTACACCTTC
CASSLPQVPHGYTF